These T cell receptor beta chains were read from a single sample in a study of identical twins. TCRdb analysed the 5' RACE reads with MiXCR anew, one entry per CDR3 protein. Of hundreds of thousands of distinct CDR3 sequences in the sample, about 12% are singletons; the top ten hold 1.5% to 2%. These records were also assigned to another study, of yellow fever vaccine responses in identical twins.

Sequencing was performed on PBMCs. These TCRs come from a woman aged 18-29 years in good health. Each CDR3 is given with its conserved first and last residue. Fields, in order: J gene, D gene, V gene, clone size, CDR3 DNA, CDR3 protein. A D gene is named only where the DNA matches it firmly. Not every row has a clone size; where given, it reads once, few, many or a size class.

>TRBJ2-2|.|TRBV7-9|.
TGTGCCAGCAGCTTACAGGCGCACACCGGGGAGCTGTTTTTT
CASSLQAHTGELFF
>TRBJ1-1|TRBD1|TRBV24-1|few
TGTGCCACCAGATCACAGGGGTACACTGAAGCTTTCTTT
CATRSQGYTEAFF
>TRBJ2-5|TRBD1|TRBV4-1|many
TGCGCCAGCAGCCAAGATCTGGCTGGGACAGCCAACCAAGAGACCCAGTACTTC
CASSQDLAGTANQETQYF
>TRBJ2-1|.|TRBV12-3/TRBV12-4|.
TGTGCCAGCTCCGGTGGGGCTGATGAGCAGTTCTTC
CASSGGADEQFF
>TRBJ2-1|TRBD2|TRBV5-1|many
TGCGCCAGCAGCTCCCCAGGCGGGAGTAGGGGCAATGAGCAGTTCTTC
CASSSPGGSRGNEQFF
>TRBJ1-5|TRBD1|TRBV24-1|few
TGTGCCACCAGTGAGACAGGGATCAATCAGCCCCAGCATTTT
CATSETGINQPQHF
>TRBJ1-2|.|TRBV12-3/TRBV12-4|.
TGTGCCAGCAGCCGCTCTGCTGGGTATGGCTACACCTTC
CASSRSAGYGYTF
>TRBJ1-1|.|TRBV6-5|many
TGTGCCAGCAGTTACGATTTGAGGGTGCGGGGCACTGAAGCTTTCTTT
CASSYDLRVRGTEAFF
>TRBJ1-5|.|TRBV7-8|.
TGTGCCAGCAGCCGCCGGGGACTTAGCAATCAGCCCCAGCATTTT
CASSRRGLSNQPQHF
>TRBJ2-3|.|TRBV6-1|.
TGTGCCAGCAGTGAAGCCTTAGGCTCGACAGATACGCAGTATTTT
CASSEALGSTDTQYF
>TRBJ2-5|.|TRBV3-1|.
TGTGCCAGCAGCCAAGTGAACAGTCCAATAGAGACCCAGTACTTC
CASSQVNSPIETQYF
>TRBJ2-2|.|TRBV27|few
TGTGCCAGCAGTTCCCAGGCCGGGGAGCTGTTTTTT
CASSSQAGELFF
>TRBJ1-5|.|TRBV28|.
TGTGCCAGCAGCCCCTGGAGGGCAGGGGTTCCCCTCAATCAGCCCCAGCATTTT
CASSPWRAGVPLNQPQHF
>TRBJ2-5|TRBD2|TRBV5-1|.
TGCGCCAGCAGCTCGGGACTAGCGGGAGTGTTTCTCCAAGAGACCCAGTACTTC
CASSSGLAGVFLQETQYF
>TRBJ1-1|.|TRBV3-1|many
TGTGCCAGCAGCCAAGGGGGACCGAAGAACACTGAAGCTTTCTTT
CASSQGGPKNTEAFF
>TRBJ2-7|.|TRBV28|many
TGTGCCAGCGGGCCCACAGGGAGAGGGGCCTACGAGCAGTACTTC
CASGPTGRGAYEQYF
>TRBJ2-3|.|TRBV12-3/TRBV12-4|many
TGTGCCAGCACAACACGGAGGACAGATACGCAGTATTTT
CASTTRRTDTQYF
>TRBJ1-5|.|TRBV12-3/TRBV12-4|.
TGTGCCAGCAGTTTTCAGGAGGGCAATCAGCCCCAGCATTTT
CASSFQEGNQPQHF
>TRBJ2-3|.|TRBV20-1|.
TGCAGTGACGGGTCCCCCGACCCCACGAAGGGCGATACGCAGTATTTT
CSDGSPDPTKGDTQYF
>TRBJ2-1|.|TRBV4-2|many
TGTGCCAGCAGCCCCATTGCGGGGCTTAATGAGCAGTTCTTC
CASSPIAGLNEQFF
>TRBJ2-6|TRBD1|TRBV19|few
TGTGCCAGTAGTACCCCCGGGACAGACCCTTCTGGGGCCAACGTCCTGACTTTC
CASSTPGTDPSGANVLTF
>TRBJ2-7|.|TRBV11-2|.
TGTGCCAGCAGCTTAGGTGGTTTAGTAACCTACGAGCAGTACTTC
CASSLGGLVTYEQYF
>TRBJ1-1|.|TRBV10-2|.
TGCGCCAGCAGTGCAAACAGGGACACTGAAGCTTTCTTT
CASSANRDTEAFF
>TRBJ2-1|.|TRBV6-1|.
TGTGCCAGCAGCCCTCTCGTAGTTGGGATCTACAATGAGCAGTTCTTC
CASSPLVVGIYNEQFF
>TRBJ2-3|.|TRBV25-1|.
TGTGCCAGCAGTGGCCTGGACAGCTACTTACCCACAGATACGCAGTATTTT
CASSGLDSYLPTDTQYF
>TRBJ2-3|.|TRBV4-1|many
TGCGCCAGCAGCCAGGTACAGGGCCCCCCGACAGATACGCAGTATTTT
CASSQVQGPPTDTQYF
>TRBJ2-1|TRBD1|TRBV2|few
TGTGCCAGCAGGGAGGGACAGGGAAAGGTCAATGAGCAGTTCTTC
CASREGQGKVNEQFF
>TRBJ2-1|TRBD2|TRBV7-2|few
TGTGCCAGCAGCTCCCAGACTAGCGGGGGGGTCGCTGAGCAGTTCTTC
CASSSQTSGGVAEQFF
>TRBJ2-1|TRBD2|TRBV5-1|few
TGCGCCAGCAGCCAAGCGGGGACCTCCTACAATGAGCAGTTCTTC
CASSQAGTSYNEQFF
>TRBJ2-5|.|TRBV15|.
TGTGCCACCAGCAGGTCCCCCGTGGGAGAGACCCAGTACTTC
CATSRSPVGETQYF
>TRBJ1-1|TRBD1|TRBV11-1|few
TGTGCCAGCAGCCCGTCACCGACAGGGATTGGAGCTGAAGCTTTCTTT
CASSPSPTGIGAEAFF
>TRBJ2-3|TRBD2|TRBV12-3/TRBV12-4|.
TGTGCCATCAGTTTAGCGCGCTGGCTAGCGGGGTTGGGCACAGATACGCAGTATTTT
CAISLARWLAGLGTDTQYF
>TRBJ2-1|TRBD1|TRBV6-2/TRBV6-3|many
TGTGCCAGCAGATCTGGGACAGACTCCTACAATGAGCAGTTCTTC
CASRSGTDSYNEQFF
>TRBJ2-1|.|TRBV3-1|few
TGTGCCAGCAGGAACTTGGGCAATGAGCAGTTCTTC
CASRNLGNEQFF